The present entry profiles one T cell receptor beta chain with its context. This sample is part of a study of shared clonotypes between healthy human individuals. Method: immunoSEQ multiplex PCR; TCRdb's copy keeps in-frame clones and lacks some. The table has roughly 1,100,000 clones, about 76% seen once. The V and J ends lost 2 bases and 0 bases, in that order; junction bases with no gene match: 3. Germline V CDR1 and CDR2: KGHSH, LQKENI. The CDR3 totals 16 residues. What was sequenced was memory CD4+ T cells sorted from blood. Subset given: CD45RA-negative fraction. The rearrangement links TRBV18 to TRBJ1-3; TRBD1 aligns across 8 bases. The sequence derives from a man between 18 and 29 years old in good health. CDR3: CASSPGQGSSGNTIYF. The CDR3 coding sequence is TGTGCCAGCTCACCAGGACAGGGAAGCTCTGGAAACACCATATATTTT.